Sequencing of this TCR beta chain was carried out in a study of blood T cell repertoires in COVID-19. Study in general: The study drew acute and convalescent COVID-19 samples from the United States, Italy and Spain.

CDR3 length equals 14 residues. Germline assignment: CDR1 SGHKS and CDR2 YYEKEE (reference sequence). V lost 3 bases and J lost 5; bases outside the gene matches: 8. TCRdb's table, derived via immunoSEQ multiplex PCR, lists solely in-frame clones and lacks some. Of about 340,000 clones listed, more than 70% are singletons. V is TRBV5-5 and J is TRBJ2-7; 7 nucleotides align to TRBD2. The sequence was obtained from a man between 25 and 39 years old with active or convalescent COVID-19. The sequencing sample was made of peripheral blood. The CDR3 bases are TGTGCCAGCAGCTGGGACTATAGTGTTGACGAGCAGTACTTC. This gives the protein CASSWDYSVDEQYF. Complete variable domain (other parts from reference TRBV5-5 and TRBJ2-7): DAGVTQSPTHLIKTRGQQVTLRCSPISGHKSVSWYQQVLGQGPQFIFQYYEKEERGRGNFPDRFSARQFPNYSSELNVNALLLGDSALYLCASSWDYSVDEQYFGPGTRLTVT.